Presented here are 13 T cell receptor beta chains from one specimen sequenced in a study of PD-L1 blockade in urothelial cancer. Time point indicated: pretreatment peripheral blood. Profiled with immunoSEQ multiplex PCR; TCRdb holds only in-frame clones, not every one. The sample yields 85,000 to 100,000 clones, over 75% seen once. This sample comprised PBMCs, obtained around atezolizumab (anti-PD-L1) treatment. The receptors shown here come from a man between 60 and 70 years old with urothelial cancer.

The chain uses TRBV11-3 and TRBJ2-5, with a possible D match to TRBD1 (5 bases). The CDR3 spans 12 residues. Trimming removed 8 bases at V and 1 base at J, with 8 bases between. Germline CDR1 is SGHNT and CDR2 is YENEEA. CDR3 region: CASGAAQETQYF. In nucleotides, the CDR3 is TGTGCCAGCGGGGCGGCCCAAGAGACCCAGTACTTC.

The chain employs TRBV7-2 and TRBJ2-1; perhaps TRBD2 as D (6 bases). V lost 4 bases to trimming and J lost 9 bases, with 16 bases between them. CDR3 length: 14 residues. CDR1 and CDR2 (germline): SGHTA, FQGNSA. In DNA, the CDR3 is TGTGCCAGCAGCTCGGGACCTTTCGGGGGTGAGCAGTTCTTC. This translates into CASSSGPFGGEQFF.

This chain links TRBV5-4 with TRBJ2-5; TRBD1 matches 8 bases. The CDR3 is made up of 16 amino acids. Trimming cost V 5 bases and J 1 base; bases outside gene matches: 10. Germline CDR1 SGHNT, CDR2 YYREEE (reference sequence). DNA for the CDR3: TGTGCCAGCAGGACAACGGGGACAGGTTCCCAAGAGACCCAGTACTTC. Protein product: CASRTTGTGSQETQYF.

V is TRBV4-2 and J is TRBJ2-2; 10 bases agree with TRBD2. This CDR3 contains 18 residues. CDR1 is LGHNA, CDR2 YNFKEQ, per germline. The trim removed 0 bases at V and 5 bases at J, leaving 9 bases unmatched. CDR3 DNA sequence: TGTGCCAGCAGCCAAGAAGCGTCTAGCGGGAGAATTACCGGGGAGCTGTTTTTT. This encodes CASSQEASSGRITGELFF.

DNA for the CDR3: TGTGCCAGCAGCCAAGAGCTAGCGGGAGGGCCGTCAGATACGCAGTATTTT. Protein product: CASSQELAGGPSDTQYF. This chain links TRBV4-2 with TRBJ2-3; 12 bases agree with TRBD2. V dropped 0 bases and J dropped 4; count of bases not matched to a gene: 5. Germline V gives CDR1 LGHNA, CDR2 YNFKEQ. CDR3 length: 17 amino acids.

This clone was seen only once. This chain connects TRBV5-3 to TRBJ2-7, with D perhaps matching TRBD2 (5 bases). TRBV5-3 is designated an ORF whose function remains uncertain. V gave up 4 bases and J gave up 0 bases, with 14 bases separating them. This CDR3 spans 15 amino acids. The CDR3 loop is CARSISKRSSYEQYF. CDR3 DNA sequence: TGTGCCAGAAGCATCTCTAAGCGGAGCTCCTACGAGCAGTACTTC.

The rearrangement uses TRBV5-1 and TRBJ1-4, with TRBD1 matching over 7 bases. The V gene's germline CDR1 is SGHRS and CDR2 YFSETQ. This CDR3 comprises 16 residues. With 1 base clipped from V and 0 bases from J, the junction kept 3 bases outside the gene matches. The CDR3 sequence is CASSLSTGATNEKLFF. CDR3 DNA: TGCGCCAGCAGCTTGTCCACAGGGGCAACTAATGAAAAACTGTTTTTT.

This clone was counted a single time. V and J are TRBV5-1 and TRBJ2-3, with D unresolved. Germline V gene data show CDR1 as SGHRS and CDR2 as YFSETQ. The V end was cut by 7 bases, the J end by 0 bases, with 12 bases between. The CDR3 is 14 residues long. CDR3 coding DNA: TGCGCCAGCCGGCGGTTGGTTAGCACAGATACGCAGTATTTT. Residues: CASRRLVSTDTQYF.

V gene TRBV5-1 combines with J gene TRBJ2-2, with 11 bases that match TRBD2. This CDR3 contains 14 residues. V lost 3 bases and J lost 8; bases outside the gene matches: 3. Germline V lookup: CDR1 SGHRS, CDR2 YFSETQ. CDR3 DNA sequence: TGCGCCAGCAGCTCGGGACTAGCGGCAGGGGAGCTGTTTTTT. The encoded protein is CASSSGLAAGELFF.

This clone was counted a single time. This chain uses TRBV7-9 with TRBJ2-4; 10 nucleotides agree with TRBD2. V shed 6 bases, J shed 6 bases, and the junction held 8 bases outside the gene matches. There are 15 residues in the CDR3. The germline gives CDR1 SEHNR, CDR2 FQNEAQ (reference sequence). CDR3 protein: CASSLVAGGINIQYF. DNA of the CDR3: TGTGCCAGCAGTCTAGTAGCGGGGGGAATAAACATTCAGTACTTC. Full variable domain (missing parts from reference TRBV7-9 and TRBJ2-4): DTGVSQNPRHKITKRGQNVTFRCDPISEHNRLYWYRQTLGQGPEFLTYFQNEAQLEKSRLLSDRFSAERPKGSFSTLEIQRTEQGDSAMYLCASSLVAGGINIQYFGAGTRLSVL.

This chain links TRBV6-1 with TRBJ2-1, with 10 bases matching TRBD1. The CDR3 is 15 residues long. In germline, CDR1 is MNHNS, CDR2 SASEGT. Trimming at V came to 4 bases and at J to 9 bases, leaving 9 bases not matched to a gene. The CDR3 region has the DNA TGTGCCAGCAGTGGACAGGGGGCGCAGGGGATTGAGCAGTTCTTC. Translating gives CASSGQGAQGIEQFF.

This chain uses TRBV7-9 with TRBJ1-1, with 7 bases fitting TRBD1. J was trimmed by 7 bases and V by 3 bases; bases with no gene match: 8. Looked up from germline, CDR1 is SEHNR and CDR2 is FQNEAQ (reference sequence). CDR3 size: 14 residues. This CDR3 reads CASSFDRVNGEAFF. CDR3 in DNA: TGTGCCAGCAGCTTCGACAGGGTGAATGGTGAAGCTTTCTTT.

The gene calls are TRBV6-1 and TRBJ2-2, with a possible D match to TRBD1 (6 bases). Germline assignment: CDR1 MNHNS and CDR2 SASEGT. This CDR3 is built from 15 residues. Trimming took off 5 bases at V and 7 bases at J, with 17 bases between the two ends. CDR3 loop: CASSPGAGAVGELFF. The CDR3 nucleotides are TGTGCCAGCAGTCCGGGCGCAGGGGCTGTCGGGGAGCTGTTTTTT.